Each of the 22 T cell receptor beta chains below was sequenced from the same sample in a study of OX40 agonist ivuxolimab in advanced cancers. Generated by immunoSEQ multiplex PCR, the TCRdb table keeps only in-frame clones and is missing some. The sample shows approximately 80,000 clones, 89% of them seen only once. Specimen: CD4+ or CD8+ T cells sorted from blood, collected in a trial of the OX40 agonist ivuxolimab. The receptors originated from an adult with an advanced solid tumor such as melanoma, head and neck, liver or kidney cancer.

The genes are TRBV5-4 and TRBJ2-3; TRBD2 aligns across 9 bases. Germline V gene lookup returns CDR1 SGHNT and CDR2 YYREEE (reference sequence). J lost 4 bases, V lost 4 bases, and 13 bases had no gene match. The CDR3 sequence is 17 residues long. CDR3 nucleotide sequence: TGTGCCAGCAGCACGGGACTAGCACCGACTGGGGCAGATACGCAGTATTTT. Translated: CASSTGLAPTGADTQYF.

The chain links TRBV27 to TRBJ1-5, with 8 bases matching TRBD1. The CDR3 has 16 amino acids. V lost 4 bases, J lost 2 bases, and 7 bases stayed unmatched. From germline, CDR1 is MNHEY and CDR2 SMNVEV (reference sequence). The CDR3 sequence: CASSSAQGQGNQPQHF. The CDR3 bases are TGTGCCAGCAGTTCAGCCCAGGGACAGGGCAATCAGCCCCAGCATTTT.

The chain is built from TRBV2 and TRBJ2-7, with 9 bases that match TRBD1. V lost 5 bases, J lost 4 bases, and 6 bases stayed unmatched. The CDR3 covers 14 residues. Looked up from germline, CDR1 is SNHLY and CDR2 is FYNNEI. Written as DNA, the CDR3 is TGTGCCAGCAGTCAGGGACAGGGAATGTACGAGCAGTACTTC. Encoded protein: CASSQGQGMYEQYF.

V is TRBV5-6 and J is TRBJ1-4, with D unclear. The CDR3 covers 14 residues. Germline lookup yields CDR1 SGHDT and CDR2 YYEEEE. Trimming removed 2 bases from V and 5 bases from J, with 10 bases in between. CDR3 nucleotides: TGTGCCAGCAGCTTTAGGCAGCCCAATGAAAAACTGTTTTTT. It is translated as CASSFRQPNEKLFF. The full variable domain, completed using reference TRBV5-6 and TRBJ1-4, is DAGVTQSPTHLIKTRGQQVTLRCSPKSGHDTVSWYQQALGQGPQFIFQYYEEEERQRGNFPDRFSGHQFPNYSSELNVNALLLGDSALYLCASSFRQPNEKLFFGSGTQLSVL.

This chain uses TRBV18 with TRBJ1-1; 7 bases fit TRBD1. In germline, CDR1 is KGHSH, CDR2 LQKENI. The CDR3 spans 12 residues. V lost 5 bases, J lost 9 bases, and 6 bases stayed unmatched. Here the CDR3 reads CASSGTEDKAFF. The CDR3 DNA is TGTGCCAGCTCAGGGACAGAAGACAAAGCTTTCTTT.

The V and J genes are TRBV18 and TRBJ2-5; D may be TRBD2 (6 bases). Germline CDR1 is KGHSH and CDR2 is LQKENI. The CDR3 runs to 14 residues. V lost 2 bases, J lost 1 base, and 8 bases lay in between. DNA of the CDR3: TGTGCCAGCTCACCATGGCGGGGCCAAGAGACCCAGTACTTC. It codes for CASSPWRGQETQYF.

The rearrangement uses TRBV10-2 and TRBJ2-5; D remains unclear. Germline V CDR1 and CDR2: WSHSY, SAAADI. V lost 3 bases to trimming and J lost 3 bases, with 8 bases between them. The CDR3 runs to 13 residues. The CDR3 nucleotides read TGCGCCAGCAGTGACTCGACGAAAGAGACCCAGTACTTC. Its protein product is CASSDSTKETQYF.

The V and J genes are TRBV5-1 and TRBJ1-1; possibly TRBD1 for D (5 bases). Trimming shortened V by 0 bases and J by 6 bases, and 18 bases separated the two germline ends. CDR3 length: 16 amino acids. Germline CDR1 SGHRS, CDR2 YFSETQ. CDR3 in amino acids: CASSLGRARGSAEAFF. In nucleotides, the CDR3 is TGCGCCAGCAGCTTGGGACGGGCACGGGGGTCAGCTGAAGCTTTCTTT.

This chain joins TRBV28 and TRBJ2-7; D is tentatively TRBD1 or TRBD2 (5 bases each). From germline, CDR1 is MDHEN and CDR2 SYDVKM. V was shortened by 4 bases and J by 7 bases, with 14 bases between the two germline ends. The CDR3 extends over 13 amino acids. CDR3 region: CASSSPQGVEQYF. In DNA, the CDR3 is TGTGCCAGCAGTTCGCCGCAGGGAGTAGAGCAGTACTTC.

The rearrangement links TRBV7-9 to TRBJ2-1; 12 positions agree with TRBD2. Germline CDR1 is SEHNR and CDR2 is FQNEAQ (reference sequence). Trimming cost V 6 bases and J 3 bases; bases outside gene matches: 9. The CDR3 loop spans 17 amino acids. The CDR3 DNA follows: TGTGCCAGCAGGGGGGCACTAGCGGGAGGCCTCTACAATGAGCAGTTCTTC. Its translation: CASRGALAGGLYNEQFF.

The chain has TRBV7-8 and TRBJ2-7; 14 positions match TRBD2. The V segment lost 7 bases and the J segment 5 bases; nucleotides outside the gene matches: 4. Germline V gene data show CDR1 as SGHVS and CDR2 as FQNEAQ. The CDR3 is 14 residues long. In DNA form, the CDR3 reads TGTGCCAGCATCGGGACTAGCGGGAGCCACGAGCAGTACTTC. Translating it yields CASIGTSGSHEQYF.

This clone was recorded once. V and J are TRBV5-1 and TRBJ2-3; possibly TRBD1 for D (6 bases). The germline CDR1 and CDR2 sequences are SGHRS and YFSETQ. V was clipped by 5 bases and J by 1 base, with 14 bases between them. The CDR3 covers 15 residues. The CDR3 DNA sequence: TGCGCCAGCAGTACCAGGGGACACGGCACAGATACGCAGTATTTT. Translating it yields CASSTRGHGTDTQYF.

The genes are TRBV6-5 and TRBJ1-6; D is undetermined. This CDR3 has 15 residues. V was shortened by 0 bases and J by 5 bases, with 8 bases between the two germline ends. Germline V gives CDR1 MNHEY, CDR2 SVGAGI. The CDR3 reads CASSYSKWDNSPLHF. Written as DNA, the CDR3 is TGTGCCAGCAGTTACTCGAAATGGGATAATTCACCCCTCCACTTT.

This chain links TRBV7-6 with TRBJ2-1; tentatively, D is TRBD1 or TRBD2 (6 bases each). The CDR3 totals 17 residues. Germline V gene sequence: CDR1 SGHVS, CDR2 FNYEAQ. Trimming took off 4 bases at V and 5 bases at J, with 21 bases between the two ends. DNA for the CDR3: TGTGCCAGCAGCTGGAACCCGGGGGCTACGGGGAACAATGAGCAGTTCTTC. The encoded protein is CASSWNPGATGNNEQFF. Together with reference TRBV7-6 and TRBJ2-1, the CDR3 gives the full variable domain: GAGVSQSPRYKVTKRGQDVALRCDPISGHVSLYWYRQALGQGPEFLTYFNYEAQQDKSGLPNDRFSAERPEGSISTLTIQRTEQRDSAMYRCASSWNPGATGNNEQFFGPGTRLTVL.

The J gene is TRBJ2-3, the V gene TRBV18; no reliable D call. Germline-derived CDR1 and CDR2 are KGHSH and LQKENI. V shed 4 bases and J shed 0 bases, with 5 bases lying between them. This CDR3 contains 13 residues. DNA for the CDR3: TGTGCCAGCTCACAAACTAGCACAGATACGCAGTATTTT. It codes for CASSQTSTDTQYF.

This chain uses TRBV5-1 with TRBJ2-2; D perhaps matches TRBD1 (6 bases). CDR1 is SGHRS, CDR2 YFSETQ, per germline. Trimming left V 4 bases short and J 1 base short, with 14 bases between. CDR3 size: 16 residues. CDR3 DNA sequence: TGCGCCAGCAGCCGGGGACACGGAAAGAACACCGGGGAGCTGTTTTTT. Its protein product is CASSRGHGKNTGELFF.

This clone was picked up a small number of times. The V and J genes are TRBV9 and TRBJ1-3; unclear D gene. The length of the CDR3 is 17 residues. V was shortened by 1 base and J by 0 bases, with 14 bases between the two germline ends. Germline CDR1 reads SGDLS; CDR2 reads YYNGEE. In DNA form, the CDR3 reads TGTGCCAGCAGCGTAACGGCGGCACACCCCTCTGGAAACACCATATATTTT. This encodes CASSVTAAHPSGNTIYF. The full variable domain, rest sourced from reference TRBV9 and TRBJ1-3, is DSGVTQTPKHLITATGQRVTLRCSPRSGDLSVYWYQQSLDQGLQFLIQYYNGEERAKGNILERFSAQQFPDLHSELNLSSLELGDSALYFCASSVTAAHPSGNTIYFGEGSWLTVV.

The rearrangement links TRBV6-1 to TRBJ1-6; D ambiguous. V was cut by 4 bases and J by 10 bases, with 8 bases left in between. CDR1 and CDR2 (germline): MNHNS, SASEGT. The CDR3 totals 12 residues. The CDR3 loop is CASSGRDSPLHF. CDR3 DNA sequence: TGTGCCAGCAGTGGCAGAGACTCACCCCTCCACTTT.

The chain recombines TRBV7-2 with TRBJ2-1; 9 positions agree with TRBD2. The CDR3 has 14 amino acids. With V trimmed by 1 base and J by 9 bases, 4 bases remained unmatched. Germline assignment: CDR1 SGHTA and CDR2 FQGNSA. The CDR3 here is CASSLGTSVSEQFF. The CDR3 nucleotides are TGTGCCAGCAGCTTAGGGACTAGCGTGAGTGAGCAGTTCTTC.

The CDR3 DNA sequence: TGTGCCAGCAGCCCCCCGGGGGGGCGAGTGGGGGAGCTGTTTTTT. Translating gives CASSPPGGRVGELFF. The chain links TRBV5-4 to TRBJ2-2; 8 nucleotides match TRBD2. This CDR3 is 15 amino acids long. The trim removed 4 bases at V and 8 bases at J, leaving 10 bases unmatched. Germline V gives CDR1 SGHNT, CDR2 YYREEE (reference sequence).

The CDR3 nucleotides read TGTGCCAGCAGCCTTTCACTAGCGCCAGATACGCAGTATTTT. This sequence encodes CASSLSLAPDTQYF. This chain uses TRBV7-3 with TRBJ2-3; 7 bases map to TRBD2. J was trimmed by 4 bases and V by 5 bases; bases with no gene match: 6. CDR3 length: 14 residues. CDR1 and CDR2 (germline): SGHTA, FQGTGA. The whole variable domain, filled in from reference TRBV7-3 and TRBJ2-3, reads GAGVSQTPSNKVTEKGKYVELRCDPISGHTALYWYRQSLGQGPEFLIYFQGTGAADDSGLPNDRFFAVRPEGSVSTLKIQRTERGDSAVYLCASSLSLAPDTQYFGPGTRLTVL.

V and J are TRBV2 and TRBJ2-7; possibly TRBD1 or TRBD2 for D (5 bases each). V was shortened by 10 bases and J by 0 bases, with 10 bases between the two germline ends. This CDR3 has 12 amino acids. CDR1 is SNHLY, CDR2 FYNNEI, per germline. The CDR3 region has the DNA TGTGCCATGGGACCAAGCTCCTACGAGCAGTACGTC. Protein sequence: CAMGPSSYEQYV.